This record concerns one T cell receptor (beta chain) sequence. The antigen is unknown. All of the isolated RNA was reverse transcribed, so expressed TCRB transcripts were sequenced. The study sequenced naive, central memory and regulatory T cell samples to an average of about 3.8 million reads. The data were produced by immunoSEQ multiplex PCR, yet TCRdb's version contains in-frame clones alone and is incomplete. The sample lists roughly 400,000 clones, roughly 15% occurring once. These data belong to a study of beta chain features in type 1 diabetes. Findings and caveats of the study: All four CD4+ subsets of Type 1 diabetes patients contained TCRB CDR3s that were moderately but significantly shorter. The question of HLA type influencing TCRB rearrangement was one that remained unresolved here.

The clonotype originates from a woman aged 18-29 years in good health. Sample: naive CD4+ T cells from blood.

The CDR3 sequence: CASSFRDRGAEAFF. For the CDR3, the DNA is TGTGCCAGCAGCTTCAGAGACAGGGGTGCTGAAGCTTTCTTT. This chain connects TRBV7-9 to TRBJ1-1, with 8 bases that match TRBD1. The CDR3 consists of 14 residues. The V and J ends lost 3 bases and 6 bases, in that order; junction bases with no gene match: 6. Germline-derived CDR1 and CDR2 are SEHNR and FQNEAQ (reference sequence). The whole variable domain, filled in from reference TRBV7-9 and TRBJ1-1, reads DTGVSQNPRHKITKRGQNVTFRCDPISEHNRLYWYRQTLGQGPEFLTYFQNEAQLEKSRLLSDRFSAERPKGSFSTLEIQRTEQGDSAMYLCASSFRDRGAEAFFGQGTRLTVV.